This TCR beta chain originates from a study of beta chain features in type 1 diabetes. Isolation of CD4+ naive, central memory, regulatory and stem cell-like memory cells was achieved by sorting via CD45RO/CCR7/CD25/CD127/CD95/CD27. The entirety of the isolated RNA underwent reverse transcription, so expressed TCRB transcripts were sequenced. TCRdb keeps only in-frame clones here, not all; method: immunoSEQ multiplex PCR. The sample holds about 410,000 clones, approximately 15% seen once. V was pared by 8 bases and J by 4 bases, with 13 bases of the junction left unmatched. This CDR3 is 15 amino acids long. Germline V gene data show CDR1 as MNHEY and CDR2 as SVGAGI.

The TCR was taken from a man aged 30 to 39 in good health. The material sequenced was naive CD4+ T cells from blood. V usage is TRBV6-5 and J usage is TRBJ2-5, with 7 bases that match TRBD2. The CDR3 DNA is TGTGCCAGCTCCAGCGGGAACCCTTGGGGAGAGACCCAGTACTTC. Amino acid sequence: CASSSGNPWGETQYF.